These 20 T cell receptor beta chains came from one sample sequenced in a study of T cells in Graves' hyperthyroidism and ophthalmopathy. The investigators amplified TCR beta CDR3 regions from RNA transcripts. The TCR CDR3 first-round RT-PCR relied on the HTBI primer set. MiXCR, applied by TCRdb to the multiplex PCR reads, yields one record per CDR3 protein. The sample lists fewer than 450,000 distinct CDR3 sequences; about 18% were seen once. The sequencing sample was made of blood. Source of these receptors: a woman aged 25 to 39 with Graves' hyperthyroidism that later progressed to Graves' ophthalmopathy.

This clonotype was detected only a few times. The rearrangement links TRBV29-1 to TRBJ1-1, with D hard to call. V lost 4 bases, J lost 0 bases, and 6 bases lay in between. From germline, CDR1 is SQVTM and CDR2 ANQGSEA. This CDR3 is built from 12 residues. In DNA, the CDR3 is TGCAGCGTTGTGAGTATGAACACTGAAGCTTTCTTT. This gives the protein CSVVSMNTEAFF.

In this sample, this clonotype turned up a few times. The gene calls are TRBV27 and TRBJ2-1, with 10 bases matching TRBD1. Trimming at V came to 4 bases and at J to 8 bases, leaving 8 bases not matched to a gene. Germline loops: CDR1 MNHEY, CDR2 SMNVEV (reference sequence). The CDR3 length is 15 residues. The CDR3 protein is CASSYRDRGYDEQFF. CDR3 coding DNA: TGTGCCAGCAGTTACCGGGACAGGGGATACGATGAGCAGTTCTTC.

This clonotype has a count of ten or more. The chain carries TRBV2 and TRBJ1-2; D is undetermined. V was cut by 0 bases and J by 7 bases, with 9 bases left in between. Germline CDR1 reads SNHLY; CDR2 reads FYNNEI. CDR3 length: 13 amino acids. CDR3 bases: TGTGCCAGCAGTGAAGCGATGGCTGGTGGCTACACCTTC. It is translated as CASSEAMAGGYTF.

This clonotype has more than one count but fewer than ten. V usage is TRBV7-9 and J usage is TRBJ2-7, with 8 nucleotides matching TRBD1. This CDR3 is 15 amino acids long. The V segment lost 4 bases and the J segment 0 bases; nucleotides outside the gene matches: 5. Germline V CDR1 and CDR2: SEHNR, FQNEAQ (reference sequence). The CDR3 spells CASSSGQGSSYEQYF. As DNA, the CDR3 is TGTGCCAGCAGCTCCGGACAGGGCAGCTCCTACGAGCAGTACTTC.

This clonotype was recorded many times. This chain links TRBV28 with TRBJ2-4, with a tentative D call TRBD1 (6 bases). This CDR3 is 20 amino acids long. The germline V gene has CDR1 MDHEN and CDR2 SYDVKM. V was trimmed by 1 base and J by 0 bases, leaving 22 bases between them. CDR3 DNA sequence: TGTGCCAGCAGTTTATCCCTCACCCTTCACAGGGATTCAGCCAAAAACATTCAGTACTTC. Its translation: CASSLSLTLHRDSAKNIQYF.

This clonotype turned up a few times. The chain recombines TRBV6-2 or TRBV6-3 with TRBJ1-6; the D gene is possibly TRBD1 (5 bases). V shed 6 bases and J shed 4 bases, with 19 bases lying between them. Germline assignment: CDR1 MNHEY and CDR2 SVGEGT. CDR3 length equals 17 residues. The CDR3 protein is CASRPRGDRVYNSPLHF. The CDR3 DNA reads TGTGCCAGCAGACCCCGTGGAGACAGAGTTTATAATTCACCCCTCCACTTT.

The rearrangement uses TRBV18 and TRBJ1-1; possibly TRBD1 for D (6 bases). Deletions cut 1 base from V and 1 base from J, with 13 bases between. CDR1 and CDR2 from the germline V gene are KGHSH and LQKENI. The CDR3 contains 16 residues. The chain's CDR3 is CASSPRRTVKNTEAFF. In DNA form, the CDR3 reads TGTGCCAGCTCACCACGGAGGACAGTAAAGAACACTGAAGCTTTCTTT.

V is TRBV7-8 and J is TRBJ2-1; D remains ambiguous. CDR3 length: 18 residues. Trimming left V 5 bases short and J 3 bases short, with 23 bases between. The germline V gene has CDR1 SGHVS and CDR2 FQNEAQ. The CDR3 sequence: CASSLPEGRLSNYNEQFF. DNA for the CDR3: TGTGCCAGCAGCCTCCCCGAAGGTCGGTTATCCAACTACAATGAGCAGTTCTTC.

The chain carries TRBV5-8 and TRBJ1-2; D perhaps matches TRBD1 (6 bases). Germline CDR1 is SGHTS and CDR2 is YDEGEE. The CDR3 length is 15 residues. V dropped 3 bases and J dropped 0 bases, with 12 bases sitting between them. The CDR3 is CASSSLTGSNYGYTF. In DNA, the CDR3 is TGTGCCAGCAGCTCTTTGACAGGATCTAACTATGGCTACACCTTC. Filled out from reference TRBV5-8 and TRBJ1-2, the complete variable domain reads EAGVTQSPTHLIKTRGQQATLRCSPISGHTSVYWYQQALGLGLQFLLWYDEGEERNRGNFPPRFSGRQFPNYSSELNVNALELEDSALYLCASSSLTGSNYGYTFGSGTRLTVV.

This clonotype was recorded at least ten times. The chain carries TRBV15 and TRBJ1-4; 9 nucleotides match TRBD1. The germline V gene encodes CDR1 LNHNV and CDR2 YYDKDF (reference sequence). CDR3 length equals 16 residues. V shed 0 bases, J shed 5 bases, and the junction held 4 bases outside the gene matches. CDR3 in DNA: TGTGCCACCAGCAGAGAGGCCGGGACAGGGAATGAAAAACTGTTTTTT. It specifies CATSREAGTGNEKLFF.

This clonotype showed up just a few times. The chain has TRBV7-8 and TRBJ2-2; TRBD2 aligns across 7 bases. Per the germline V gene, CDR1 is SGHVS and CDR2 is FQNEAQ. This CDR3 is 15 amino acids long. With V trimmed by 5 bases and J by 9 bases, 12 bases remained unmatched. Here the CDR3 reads CASSPRRGSIRELFF. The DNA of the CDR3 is TGTGCCAGCAGCCCCCGTCGCGGGAGTATTCGGGAGCTGTTTTTT. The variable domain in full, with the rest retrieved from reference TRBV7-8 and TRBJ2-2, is GAGVSQSPRYKVAKRGQDVALRCDPISGHVSLFWYQQALGQGPEFLTYFQNEAQLDKSGLPSDRFFAERPEGSVSTLKIQRTQQEDSAVYLCASSPRRGSIRELFFGEGSRLTVL.

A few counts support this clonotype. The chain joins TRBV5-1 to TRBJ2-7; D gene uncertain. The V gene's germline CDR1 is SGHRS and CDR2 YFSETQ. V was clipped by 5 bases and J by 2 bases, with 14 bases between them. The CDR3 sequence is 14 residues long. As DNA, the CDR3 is TGCGCCAGCAGTTACCAGGATGGTCCCTACGAGCAGTACTTC. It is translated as CASSYQDGPYEQYF.

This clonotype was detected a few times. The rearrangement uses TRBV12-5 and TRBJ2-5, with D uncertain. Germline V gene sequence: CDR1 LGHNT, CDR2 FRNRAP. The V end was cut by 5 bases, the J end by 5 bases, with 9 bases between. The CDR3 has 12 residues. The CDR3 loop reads CASGIEWETQYF. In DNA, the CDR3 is TGTGCTAGTGGTATAGAATGGGAGACCCAGTACTTC.

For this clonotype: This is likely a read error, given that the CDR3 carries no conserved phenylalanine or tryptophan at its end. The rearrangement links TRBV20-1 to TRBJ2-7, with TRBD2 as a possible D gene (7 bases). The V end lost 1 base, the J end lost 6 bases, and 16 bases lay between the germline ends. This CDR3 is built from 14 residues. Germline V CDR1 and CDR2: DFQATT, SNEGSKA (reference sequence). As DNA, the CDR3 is TGCAGTGCTAGAGGGGGGGGCCGTTCGGGCGAGCAGTACCTC. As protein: CSARGGGRSGEQYL.

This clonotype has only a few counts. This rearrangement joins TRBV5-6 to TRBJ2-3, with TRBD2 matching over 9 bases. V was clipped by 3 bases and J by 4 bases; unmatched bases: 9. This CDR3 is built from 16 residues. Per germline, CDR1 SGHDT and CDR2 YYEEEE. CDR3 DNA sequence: TGTGCCAGCAGCTCGGTTCTAGCGGGAACGGCAGATACGCAGTATTTT. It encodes CASSSVLAGTADTQYF. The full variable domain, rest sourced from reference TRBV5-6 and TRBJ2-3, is DAGVTQSPTHLIKTRGQQVTLRCSPKSGHDTVSWYQQALGQGPQFIFQYYEEEERQRGNFPDRFSGHQFPNYSSELNVNALLLGDSALYLCASSSVLAGTADTQYFGPGTRLTVL.

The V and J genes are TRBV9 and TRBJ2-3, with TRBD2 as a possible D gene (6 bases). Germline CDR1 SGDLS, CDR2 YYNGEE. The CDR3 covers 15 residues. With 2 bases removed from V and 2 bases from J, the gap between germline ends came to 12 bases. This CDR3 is CASSVSGVSTDTQYF. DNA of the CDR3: TGTGCCAGCAGCGTTAGCGGAGTTTCCACAGATACGCAGTATTTT.

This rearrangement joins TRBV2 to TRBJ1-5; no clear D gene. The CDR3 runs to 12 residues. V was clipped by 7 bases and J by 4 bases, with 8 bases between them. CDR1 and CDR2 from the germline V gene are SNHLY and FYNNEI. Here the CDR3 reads CASNTGNQPQHF. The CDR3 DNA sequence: TGTGCCAGCAACACCGGGAATCAGCCCCAGCATTTT.

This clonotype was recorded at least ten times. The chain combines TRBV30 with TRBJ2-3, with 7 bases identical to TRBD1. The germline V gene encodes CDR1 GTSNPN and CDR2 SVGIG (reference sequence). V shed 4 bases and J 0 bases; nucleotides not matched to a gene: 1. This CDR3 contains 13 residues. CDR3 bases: TGTGCCTGGACAGGGGGTAGCACAGATACGCAGTATTTT. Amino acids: CAWTGGSTDTQYF.

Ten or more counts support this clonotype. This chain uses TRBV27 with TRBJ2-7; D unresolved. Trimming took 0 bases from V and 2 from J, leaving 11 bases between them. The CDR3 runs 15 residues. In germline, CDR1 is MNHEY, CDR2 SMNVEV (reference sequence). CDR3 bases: TGTGCCAGCAGTTTATCCGGACCCTCCCCCTACGAGCAGTACTTC. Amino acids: CASSLSGPSPYEQYF.

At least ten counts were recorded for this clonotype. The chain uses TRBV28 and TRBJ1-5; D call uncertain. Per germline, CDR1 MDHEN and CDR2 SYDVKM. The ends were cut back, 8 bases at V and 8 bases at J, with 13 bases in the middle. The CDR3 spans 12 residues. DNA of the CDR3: TGTGCCAGCGGGGAAGGGAACGAGCCCCAGCATTTT. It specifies CASGEGNEPQHF.